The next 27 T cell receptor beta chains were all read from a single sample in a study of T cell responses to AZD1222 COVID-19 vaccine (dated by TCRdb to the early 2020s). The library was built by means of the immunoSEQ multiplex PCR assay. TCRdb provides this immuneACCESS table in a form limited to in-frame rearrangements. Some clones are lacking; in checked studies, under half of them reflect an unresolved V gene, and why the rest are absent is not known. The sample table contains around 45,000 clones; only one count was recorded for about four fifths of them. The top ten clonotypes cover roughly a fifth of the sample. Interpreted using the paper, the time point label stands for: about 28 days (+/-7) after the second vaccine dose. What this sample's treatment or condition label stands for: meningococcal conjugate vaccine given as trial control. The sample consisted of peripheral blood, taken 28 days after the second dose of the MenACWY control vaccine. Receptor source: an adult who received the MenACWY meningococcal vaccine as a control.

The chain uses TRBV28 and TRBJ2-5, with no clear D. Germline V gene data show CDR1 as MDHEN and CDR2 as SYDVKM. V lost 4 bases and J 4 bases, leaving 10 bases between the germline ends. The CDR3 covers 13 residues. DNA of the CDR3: TGTGCCAGCAGTTCCCCTGTCCCAGAGACCCAGTACTTC. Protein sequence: CASSSPVPETQYF.

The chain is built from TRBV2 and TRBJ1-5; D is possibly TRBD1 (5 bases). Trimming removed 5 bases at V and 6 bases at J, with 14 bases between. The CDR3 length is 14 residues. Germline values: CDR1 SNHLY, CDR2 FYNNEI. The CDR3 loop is CASSWTQSLQPQHF. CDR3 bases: TGTGCCAGCAGTTGGACACAGTCCCTTCAGCCCCAGCATTTT.

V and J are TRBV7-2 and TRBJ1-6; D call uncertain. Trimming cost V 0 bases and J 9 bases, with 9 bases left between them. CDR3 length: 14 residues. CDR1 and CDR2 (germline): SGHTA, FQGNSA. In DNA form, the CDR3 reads TGTGCCAGCAGCTTAGCCGGGGTAGGTTCACCCCTCCACTTT. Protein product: CASSLAGVGSPLHF.

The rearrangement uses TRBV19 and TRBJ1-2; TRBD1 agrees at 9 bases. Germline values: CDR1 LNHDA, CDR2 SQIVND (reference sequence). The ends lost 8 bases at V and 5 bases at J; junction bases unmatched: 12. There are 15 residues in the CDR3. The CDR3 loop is CASSQGAPAQYGYTF. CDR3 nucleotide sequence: TGTGCCAGTTCACAGGGGGCGCCGGCTCAATATGGCTACACCTTC. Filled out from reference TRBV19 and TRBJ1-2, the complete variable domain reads DGGITQSPKYLFRKEGQNVTLSCEQNLNHDAMYWYRQDPGQGLRLIYYSQIVNDFQKGDIAEGYSVSREKKESFPLTVTSAQKNPTAFYLCASSQGAPAQYGYTFGSGTRLTVV.

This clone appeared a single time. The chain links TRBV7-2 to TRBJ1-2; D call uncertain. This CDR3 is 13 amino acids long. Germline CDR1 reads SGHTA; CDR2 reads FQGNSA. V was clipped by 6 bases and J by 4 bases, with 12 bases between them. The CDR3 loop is CASSPDGFYGYTF. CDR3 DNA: TGTGCCAGCAGTCCGGACGGCTTCTATGGCTACACCTTC.

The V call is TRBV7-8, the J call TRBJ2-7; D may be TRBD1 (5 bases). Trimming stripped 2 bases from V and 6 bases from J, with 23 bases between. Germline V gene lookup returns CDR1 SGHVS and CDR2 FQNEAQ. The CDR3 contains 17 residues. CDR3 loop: CASSLIGVVWPISEQYF. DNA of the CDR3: TGTGCCAGCAGCTTAATAGGGGTTGTATGGCCGATCTCCGAGCAGTACTTC.

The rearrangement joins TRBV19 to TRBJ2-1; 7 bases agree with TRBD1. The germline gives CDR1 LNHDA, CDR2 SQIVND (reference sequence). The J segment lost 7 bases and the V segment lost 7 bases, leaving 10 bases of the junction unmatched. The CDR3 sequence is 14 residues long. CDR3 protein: CASNRGQPLNEQFF. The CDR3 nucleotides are TGTGCCAGTAATAGGGGACAGCCATTAAATGAGCAGTTCTTC. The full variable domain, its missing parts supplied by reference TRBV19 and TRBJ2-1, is DGGITQSPKYLFRKEGQNVTLSCEQNLNHDAMYWYRQDPGQGLRLIYYSQIVNDFQKGDIAEGYSVSREKKESFPLTVTSAQKNPTAFYLCASNRGQPLNEQFFGPGTRLTVL.

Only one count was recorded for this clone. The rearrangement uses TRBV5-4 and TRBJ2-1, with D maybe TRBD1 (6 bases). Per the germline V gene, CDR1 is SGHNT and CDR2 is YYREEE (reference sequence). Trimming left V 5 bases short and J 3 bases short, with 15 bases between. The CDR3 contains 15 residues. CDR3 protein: CASSRDGQSYNEQFF. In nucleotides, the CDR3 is TGTGCCAGCAGTCGAGATGGACAGAGCTACAATGAGCAGTTCTTC.

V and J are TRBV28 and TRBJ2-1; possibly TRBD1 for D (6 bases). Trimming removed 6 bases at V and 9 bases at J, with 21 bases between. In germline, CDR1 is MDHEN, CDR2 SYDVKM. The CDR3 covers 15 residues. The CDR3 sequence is CASSPRDIGWAEQFF. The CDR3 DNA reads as TGTGCCAGCAGCCCCCGGGACATAGGGTGGGCTGAGCAGTTCTTC.

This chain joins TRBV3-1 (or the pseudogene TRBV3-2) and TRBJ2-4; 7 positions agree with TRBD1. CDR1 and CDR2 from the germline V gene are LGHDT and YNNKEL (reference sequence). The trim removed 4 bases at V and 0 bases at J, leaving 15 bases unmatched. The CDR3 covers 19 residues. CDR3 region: CASSPGVAGGNLAKNIQYF. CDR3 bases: TGTGCCAGCAGCCCTGGGGTGGCAGGGGGTAATCTAGCCAAAAACATTCAGTACTTC.

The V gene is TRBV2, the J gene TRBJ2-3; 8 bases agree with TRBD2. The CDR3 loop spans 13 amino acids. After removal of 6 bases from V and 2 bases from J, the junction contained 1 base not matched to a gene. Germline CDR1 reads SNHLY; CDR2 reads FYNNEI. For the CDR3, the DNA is TGTGCCAGCAGAGCGGGAGCCACAGATACGCAGTATTTT. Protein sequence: CASRAGATDTQYF.

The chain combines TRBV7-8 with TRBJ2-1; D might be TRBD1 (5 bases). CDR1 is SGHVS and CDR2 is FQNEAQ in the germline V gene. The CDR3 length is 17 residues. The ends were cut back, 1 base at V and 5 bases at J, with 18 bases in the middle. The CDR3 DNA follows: TGTGCCAGCAGCTTAGGAGAAGGGGCGGTCCTTAACAATGAGCAGTTCTTC. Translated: CASSLGEGAVLNNEQFF.

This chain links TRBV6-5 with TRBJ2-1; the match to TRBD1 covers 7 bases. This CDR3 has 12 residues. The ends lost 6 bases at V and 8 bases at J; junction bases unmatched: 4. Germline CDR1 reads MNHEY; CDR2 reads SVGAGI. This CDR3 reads CASSNRGYEQFF. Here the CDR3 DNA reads TGTGCCAGCAGCAACAGGGGTTATGAGCAGTTCTTC.

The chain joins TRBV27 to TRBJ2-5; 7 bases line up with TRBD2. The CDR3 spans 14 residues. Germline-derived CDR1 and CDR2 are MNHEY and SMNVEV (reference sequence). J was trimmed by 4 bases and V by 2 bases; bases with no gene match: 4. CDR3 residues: CASSLGAGVETQYF. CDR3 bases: TGTGCCAGCAGTTTAGGGGCGGGAGTAGAGACCCAGTACTTC.

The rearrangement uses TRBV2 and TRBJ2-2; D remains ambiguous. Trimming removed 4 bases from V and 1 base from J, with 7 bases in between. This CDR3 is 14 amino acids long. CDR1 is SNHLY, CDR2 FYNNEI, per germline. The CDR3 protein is CASSANMNTGELFF. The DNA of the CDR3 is TGTGCCAGCAGTGCGAATATGAACACCGGGGAGCTGTTTTTT.

The CDR3 reads CASSQTRESPLHF. The DNA of the CDR3 is TGTGCCAGCAGCCAAACTCGGGAATCACCCCTCCACTTT. The rearrangement links TRBV7-8 to TRBJ1-6; no firm D call. This CDR3 spans 13 amino acids. Germline V CDR1 and CDR2: SGHVS, FQNEAQ. V lost 5 bases to trimming and J lost 10 bases, with 12 bases between them.

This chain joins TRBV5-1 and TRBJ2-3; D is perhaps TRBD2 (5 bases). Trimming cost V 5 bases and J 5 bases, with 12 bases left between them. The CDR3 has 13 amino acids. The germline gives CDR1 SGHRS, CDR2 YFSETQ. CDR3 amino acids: CASRDQTRDTQYF. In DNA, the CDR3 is TGCGCCAGCAGGGACCAAACTAGAGATACGCAGTATTTT. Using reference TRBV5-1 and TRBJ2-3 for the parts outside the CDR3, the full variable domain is KAGVTQTPRYLIKTRGQQVTLSCSPISGHRSVSWYQQTPGQGLQFLFEYFSETQRNKGNFPGRFSGRQFSNSRSEMNVSTLELGDSALYLCASRDQTRDTQYFGPGTRLTVL.

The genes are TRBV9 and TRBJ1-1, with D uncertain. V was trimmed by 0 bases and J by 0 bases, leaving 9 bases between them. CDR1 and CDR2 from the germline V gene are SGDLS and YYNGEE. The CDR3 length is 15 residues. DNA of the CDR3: TGTGCCAGCAGCGTAGGAGAGAGAATGAACACTGAAGCTTTCTTT. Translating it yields CASSVGERMNTEAFF.

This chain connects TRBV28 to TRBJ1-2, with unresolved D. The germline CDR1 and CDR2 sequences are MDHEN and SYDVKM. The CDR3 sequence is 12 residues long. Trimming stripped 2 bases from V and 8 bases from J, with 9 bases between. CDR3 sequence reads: CASSLVPDGYTF. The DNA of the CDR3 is TGTGCCAGCAGTTTAGTGCCTGACGGCTACACCTTC.

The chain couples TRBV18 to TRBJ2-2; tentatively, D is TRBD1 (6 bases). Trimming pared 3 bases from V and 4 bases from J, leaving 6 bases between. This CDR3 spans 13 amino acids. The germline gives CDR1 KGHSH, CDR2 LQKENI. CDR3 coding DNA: TGTGCCAGCTCACCGGACAGCACCGGGGAGCTGTTTTTT. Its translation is CASSPDSTGELFF.

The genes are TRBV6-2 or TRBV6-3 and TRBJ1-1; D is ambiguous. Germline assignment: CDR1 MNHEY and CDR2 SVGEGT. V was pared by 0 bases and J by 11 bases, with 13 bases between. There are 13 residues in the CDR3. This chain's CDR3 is CASSYSAVSAAFF. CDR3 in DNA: TGTGCCAGCAGTTACTCAGCGGTATCAGCGGCTTTCTTT.

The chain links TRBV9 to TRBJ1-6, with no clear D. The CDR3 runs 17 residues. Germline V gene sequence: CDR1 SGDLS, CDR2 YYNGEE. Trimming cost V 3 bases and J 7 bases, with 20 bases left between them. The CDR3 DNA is TGTGCCAGCAGCGGGTTGGACGGACTCACCCCCAATTCACCCCTCCACTTT. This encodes CASSGLDGLTPNSPLHF.

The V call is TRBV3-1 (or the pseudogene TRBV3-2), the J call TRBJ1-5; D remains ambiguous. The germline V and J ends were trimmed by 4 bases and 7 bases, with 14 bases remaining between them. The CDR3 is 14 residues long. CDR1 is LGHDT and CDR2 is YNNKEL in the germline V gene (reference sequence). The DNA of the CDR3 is TGTGCCAGCAGCCCTTACATTAAGGGACAGCCCCAGCATTTT. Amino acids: CASSPYIKGQPQHF.

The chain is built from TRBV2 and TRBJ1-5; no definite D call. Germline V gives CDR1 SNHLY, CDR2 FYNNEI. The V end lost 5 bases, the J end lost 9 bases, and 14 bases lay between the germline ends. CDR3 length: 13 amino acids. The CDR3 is CASSRTLGGPQHF. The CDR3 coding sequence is TGTGCCAGCAGTCGGACTCTCGGAGGGCCCCAGCATTTT.

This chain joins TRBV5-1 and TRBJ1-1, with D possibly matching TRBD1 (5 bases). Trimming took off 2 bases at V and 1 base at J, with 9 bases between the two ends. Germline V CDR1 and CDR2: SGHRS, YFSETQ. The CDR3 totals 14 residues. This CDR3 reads CASSFKGQNTEAFF. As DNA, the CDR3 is TGCGCCAGCAGCTTCAAAGGACAGAACACTGAAGCTTTCTTT.

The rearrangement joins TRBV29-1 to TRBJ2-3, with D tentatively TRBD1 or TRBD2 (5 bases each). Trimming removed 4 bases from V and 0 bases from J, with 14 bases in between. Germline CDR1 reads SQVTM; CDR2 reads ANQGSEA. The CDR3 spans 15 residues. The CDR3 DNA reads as TGCAGCGTTGCCATGGGACGAACCAGCACAGATACGCAGTATTTT. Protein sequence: CSVAMGRTSTDTQYF.

DNA of the CDR3: TGTGCCAGCAGTCTGCGGGCCGCAAACTATGGCTACACCTTC. Amino acid sequence: CASSLRAANYGYTF. V usage is TRBV6-5 and J usage is TRBJ1-2; the D is unclear. The CDR3 length is 14 residues. The germline V gene has CDR1 MNHEY and CDR2 SVGAGI. V was cut by 5 bases and J by 2 bases, with 12 bases left in between.